The 28 T cell receptor beta chains listed next were all sequenced from one sample in a study of T cells in Graves' hyperthyroidism and ophthalmopathy. There were TCR beta CDR3 regions amplified from RNA transcripts. First-round RT-PCR with HTBI primers amplified the TCR CDR3 region. MiXCR was run by TCRdb on the multiplex PCR reads, yielding one entry per CDR3 protein. The data contain 94,000 or so distinct CDR3 sequences, around 52% of them singletons. Sequences were obtained from blood. These receptors were obtained from a woman between 40 and 55 years old with Graves' hyperthyroidism.

This clonotype has just a few counts. This sequence joins TRBV12-3 or TRBV12-4 and TRBJ1-1; TRBD1 aligns across 8 bases. This CDR3 spans 15 amino acids. V lost 5 bases and J lost 4; bases outside the gene matches: 9. This chain's CDR3 is CASSPSRQGITEAFF. The CDR3 bases are TGTGCCAGCAGTCCAAGCCGACAGGGGATCACTGAAGCTTTCTTT.

This clonotype was seen at least ten times. V is TRBV6-5 and J is TRBJ1-1; D ambiguous. Per the germline V gene, CDR1 is MNHEY and CDR2 is SVGAGI. Trimming shortened V by 2 bases and J by 1 base, and 8 bases separated the two germline ends. The CDR3 runs to 14 residues. CDR3 sequence (DNA): TGTGCCAGCAGTTACACCGCGGGGAACACTGAAGCTTTCTTT. Residues: CASSYTAGNTEAFF.

In the case of this clonotype: A junction boundary mismatches the germline segment, possibly from a read error. CDR3 nucleotide sequence: TGTGCCACCAGTGCGGGTAGCGGGAGGGGGCCCGGGCAGTACTTC. Its protein product is CATSAGSGRGPGQYF. The chain joins TRBV10-3 to TRBJ2-7, with TRBD2 matching over 11 bases. CDR3 length: 15 amino acids. Germline CDR1 is ENHRY and CDR2 is SYGVKD.

This clonotype was detected a few times. V gene TRBV7-9 combines with J gene TRBJ2-5; a possible D gene is TRBD1 (5 bases). V was cut by 4 bases and J by 3 bases, with 9 bases left in between. From germline, CDR1 is SEHNR and CDR2 FQNEAQ (reference sequence). This CDR3 has 13 residues. The CDR3 DNA sequence: TGTGCCAGCAGCTGGTTAGGGGAAGAGACCCAGTACTTC. Amino acid sequence: CASSWLGEETQYF.

This clonotype was seen ten or more times. In nucleotides, the CDR3 is TGCGCCAGCAGCCAGAAAGGCATTAGCAATCAGCCCCAGCATTTT. The encoded protein is CASSQKGISNQPQHF. The chain links TRBV4-1 to TRBJ1-5; D uncertain. This CDR3 has 15 residues. V was pared by 3 bases and J by 0 bases, with 9 bases between. Germline lookup yields CDR1 MGHRA and CDR2 YSYEKL.

Comment on this clonotype: Because the CDR3's place on the DNA is in doubt, the DNA is left out and the CDR3 is given as listed by TCRdb. The chain recombines TRBV25-1 with TRBJ1-1. Germline V gene lookup returns CDR1 MGHDK and CDR2 SYGVNS. The CDR3 totals 13 residues, both ends included. CDR3 loop: CACSARPNTEAFF.

As for this clonotype: A single base separates this from a much larger clone, so it may be a read error. The chain joins TRBV10-3 to TRBJ1-5; 8 bases fit TRBD1. CDR1 is ENHRY and CDR2 is SYGVKD in the germline V gene. The CDR3 length is 14 residues. J was trimmed by 4 bases and V by 6 bases; bases with no gene match: 5. As DNA, the CDR3 is TGTGCCATCAGGCGGACAGGGAGGAATCAGCCCCAGCATTTT. It codes for CAIRRTGRNQPQHF.

This clonotype was picked up many times. This chain links TRBV2 with TRBJ2-7, with D unresolved. CDR1 and CDR2 from the germline V gene are SNHLY and FYNNEI. V shed 8 bases and J shed 3 bases, with 8 bases lying between them. This CDR3 has 11 amino acids. CDR3 region: CASRFRYEQYF. CDR3 bases: TGTGCCAGCCGGTTCCGCTACGAGCAGTACTTC.

Of note for this clonotype: Since a much larger clone is just one base distant, this may be a read error. The chain uses TRBV19 and TRBJ2-7; 10 bases are a match to TRBD1. J lost 6 bases, V lost 6 bases, and 8 bases had no gene match. The CDR3 has 14 residues. Germline CDR1 reads LNHDA; CDR2 reads SQIVND (reference sequence). CDR3 bases: TGTGCCAGTAGCCCGGGACAGGGGCATGGCGAGCAGTACTTC. This translates into CASSPGQGHGEQYF. The whole variable domain, remainder taken from reference TRBV19 and TRBJ2-7, is DGGITQSPKYLFRKEGQNVTLSCEQNLNHDAMYWYRQDPGQGLRLIYYSQIVNDFQKGDIAEGYSVSREKKESFPLTVTSAQKNPTAFYLCASSPGQGHGEQYFGPGTRLTVT.

The genes are TRBV7-2 and TRBJ2-5; the D gene is possibly TRBD2 (6 bases). V shed 5 bases and J shed 5 bases, with 18 bases lying between them. Germline-derived CDR1 and CDR2 are SGHTA and FQGNSA. The CDR3 consists of 15 residues. CDR3 region: CASSQDRPGSETQYF. The DNA for the CDR3 is TGTGCCAGCAGCCAAGATCGGCCCGGGAGTGAGACCCAGTACTTC.

The rearrangement joins TRBV29-1 to TRBJ1-2; D remains ambiguous. This CDR3 contains 10 residues. Trimming stripped 7 bases from V and 8 bases from J, with 11 bases between. CDR1 and CDR2 (germline): SQVTM, ANQGSEA. The CDR3, as DNA: TGCAGCGCTGGGGAGGTGGGCTACACCTTC. Translated, it gives CSAGEVGYTF. The whole variable domain, remainder taken from reference TRBV29-1 and TRBJ1-2, is SAVISQKPSRDICQRGTSLTIQCQVDSQVTMMFWYRQQPGQSLTLIATANQGSEATYESGFVIDKFPISRPNLTFSTLTVSNMSPEDSSIYLCSAGEVGYTFGSGTRLTVV.

The chain carries TRBV10-2 and TRBJ2-2, with a weak D call TRBD1 (5 bases). Looked up from germline, CDR1 is WSHSY and CDR2 is SAAADI. The CDR3 has 15 residues. Trimming took off 7 bases at V and 4 bases at J, with 16 bases between the two ends. The CDR3 DNA sequence: TGCGCCAGCACCCCCTGGGCAGGGCGCACCGGGGAGCTGTTTTTT. It specifies CASTPWAGRTGELFF.

This chain joins TRBV7-2 and TRBJ1-2; D gene ambiguous. Trimming left V 0 bases short and J 4 bases short, with 12 bases between. The CDR3 runs 15 residues. Germline V gene data show CDR1 as SGHTA and CDR2 as FQGNSA. The CDR3 loop is CASSLALRGSYGYTF. CDR3 bases: TGTGCCAGCAGCTTAGCGCTTCGGGGAAGCTATGGCTACACCTTC.

A word on this clonotype: A much larger clone differs by one base, so this may be a read error. The rearrangement uses TRBV7-9 and TRBJ1-2; 7 bases are a match to TRBD1. CDR1 and CDR2 from the germline V gene are SEHNR and FQNEAQ (reference sequence). Trimming cost V 8 bases and J 8 bases; bases outside gene matches: 17. The CDR3 sequence is 15 residues long. The CDR3 loop is CASGFPPGQARGYTF. The CDR3 DNA reads as TGTGCCAGCGGGTTCCCGCCCGGACAGGCTAGAGGCTACACCTTC.

Many counts were recorded for this clonotype. The rearrangement uses TRBV7-8 and TRBJ2-7; D remains ambiguous. CDR3 length: 16 residues. V was clipped by 5 bases and J by 4 bases, with 21 bases between them. Germline CDR1 reads SGHVS; CDR2 reads FQNEAQ. The CDR3 protein is CASSPVPGFSPYEQYF. The CDR3 nucleotides are TGTGCCAGCAGCCCAGTGCCGGGCTTTAGCCCATACGAGCAGTACTTC.

This chain uses TRBV7-6 with TRBJ1-5; D is unclear. V shed 1 base and J shed 14 bases, with 18 bases lying between them. CDR1 is SGHVS, CDR2 FNYEAQ, per germline. This CDR3 is 14 amino acids long. The CDR3 protein is CASSLGTSGSYEHF. The CDR3 nucleotides are TGTGCCAGCAGCTTAGGGACTAGCGGATCCTACGAGCATTTT. Together with reference TRBV7-6 and TRBJ1-5, the CDR3 gives the full variable domain: GAGVSQSPRYKVTKRGQDVALRCDPISGHVSLYWYRQALGQGPEFLTYFNYEAQQDKSGLPNDRFSAERPEGSISTLTIQRTEQRDSAMYRCASSLGTSGSYEHFGDGTRLSIL.

This clonotype has only one observation. V usage is TRBV15 and J usage is TRBJ2-7; D remains ambiguous. CDR3 length equals 12 residues. V shed 5 bases and J shed 2 bases, with 7 bases lying between them. CDR1 is LNHNV and CDR2 is YYDKDF in the germline V gene (reference sequence). CDR3 protein: CATSPPTYEQYF. The CDR3 DNA follows: TGTGCCACCAGCCCCCCGACCTACGAGCAGTACTTC.

V is TRBV12-3 or TRBV12-4 and J is TRBJ1-2, with D possibly being TRBD1 (5 bases). The V end was cut by 0 bases, the J end by 3 bases, with 14 bases between. This CDR3 comprises 16 residues. CDR3 nucleotides: TGTGCCAGCAGTTTAGCGGGGGGTTCGGATTACTATGGCTACACCTTC. It translates to CASSLAGGSDYYGYTF.

The table lists this clonotype with many counts. The V call is TRBV7-9, the J call TRBJ2-5; D uncertain. The CDR3 is 13 residues long. Germline V gene data show CDR1 as SEHNR and CDR2 as FQNEAQ (reference sequence). V was pared by 5 bases and J by 1 base, with 8 bases between. The CDR3 sequence is CASSVRIQETQYF. The DNA for the CDR3 is TGTGCCAGCAGCGTTAGGATCCAAGAGACCCAGTACTTC.

CDR3 in DNA: TGTGCCAGCAGTAGCGGGGTGTCTGGCTACACCTTC. This sequence encodes CASSSGVSGYTF. V and J are TRBV7-9 and TRBJ1-2, with D hard to call. Per the germline V gene, CDR1 is SEHNR and CDR2 is FQNEAQ (reference sequence). The V and J ends lost 6 bases and 7 bases respectively, with 12 bases between them. The CDR3 covers 12 residues.

The chain joins TRBV5-4 to TRBJ2-5; D remains ambiguous. CDR3 size: 13 residues. Germline V gives CDR1 SGHNT, CDR2 YYREEE (reference sequence). The germline V and J ends were trimmed by 0 bases and 5 bases, with 8 bases remaining between them. The CDR3 loop is CASSLDYKETQYF. As DNA, the CDR3 is TGTGCCAGCAGCTTGGACTATAAGGAGACCCAGTACTTC.

This clonotype came up many times. This sequence joins TRBV11-3 and TRBJ1-1; no clear D. Between the trimmed V and J ends, which lost 3 bases and 1 base, there was a span of 3 bases. In germline, CDR1 is SGHNT, CDR2 YENEEA. The CDR3 has 12 residues. CDR3 nucleotides: TGTGCCAGCAGCTTCAGGAACACTGAAGCTTTCTTT. As protein: CASSFRNTEAFF.

This clonotype was counted ten times or more. The chain combines TRBV6-1 with TRBJ2-7; a possible D gene is TRBD1 (6 bases). The CDR3 covers 15 residues. Looked up from germline, CDR1 is MNHNS and CDR2 is SASEGT. Trimming removed 11 bases at V and 1 base at J, with 21 bases between. The CDR3 reads CACRQGLLGSYEQYF. CDR3 DNA sequence: TGTGCCTGCCGCCAGGGGCTGCTCGGGTCCTACGAGCAGTACTTC.

This clonotype was detected ten times or more. V is TRBV7-3 and J is TRBJ2-5, with D perhaps TRBD1 (5 bases). Germline CDR1 is SGHTA and CDR2 is FQGTGA. Trimming took off 5 bases at V and 7 bases at J, with 14 bases between the two ends. CDR3 length: 13 residues. The CDR3 region is CASSPSGAGTQYF. CDR3 DNA: TGTGCCAGCAGCCCCAGTGGGGCCGGGACCCAGTACTTC.

This clonotype was counted ten times or more. The chain carries TRBV7-2 and TRBJ2-6, with D possibly called TRBD1 or TRBD2 (5 bases each). V was cut by 1 base and J by 0 bases, with 10 bases left in between. Germline CDR1 and CDR2: SGHTA and FQGNSA. The CDR3 contains 17 residues. In DNA form, the CDR3 reads TGTGCCAGCAGCTTAGTATCGAGGGGCTCTGGGGCCAACGTCCTGACTTTC. This sequence encodes CASSLVSRGSGANVLTF.

In its sample, this clonotype was seen once. A much larger clone lies a single base off, so this may be a read error. This CDR3 reads CASSYIRGRESTIYF. The CDR3 DNA reads TGTGCCAGCAGCTATATCAGGGGACGGGAAAGCACCATATATTTT. The chain employs TRBV7-9 and TRBJ1-3; D may be TRBD1 (6 bases). Trimming shortened V by 4 bases and J by 9 bases, and 19 bases separated the two germline ends. The CDR3 spans 15 residues. Germline loops: CDR1 SEHNR, CDR2 FQNEAQ (reference sequence). The variable domain in full, with the rest retrieved from reference TRBV7-9 and TRBJ1-3, is DTGVSQNPRHKITKRGQNVTFRCDPISEHNRLYWYRQTLGQGPEFLTYFQNEAQLEKSRLLSDRFSAERPKGSFSTLEIQRTEQGDSAMYLCASSYIRGRESTIYFGEGSWLTVV.

Many counts were recorded for this clonotype. V and J are TRBV10-2 and TRBJ1-6; TRBD1 aligns across 9 bases. The J segment lost 7 bases and the V segment lost 3 bases, leaving 4 bases of the junction unmatched. CDR1 is WSHSY and CDR2 is SAAADI in the germline V gene. CDR3 length: 15 amino acids. The CDR3 DNA is TGCGCCAGCAGTGAACAGGGGGCGCGCAATTCACCCCTCCACTTT. This translates into CASSEQGARNSPLHF.

This clonotype was counted at least ten times. J is TRBJ1-6 and V is TRBV4-3; D gene unclear. Per the germline V gene, CDR1 is LGHNA and CDR2 is YSLEER. The CDR3 loop spans 15 amino acids. V lost 0 bases and J 8 bases, leaving 11 bases between the germline ends. This CDR3 is CASSQDPTRDSPLHF. The CDR3 DNA reads as TGCGCCAGCAGCCAAGATCCGACTAGAGATTCACCCCTCCACTTT.